This T cell receptor beta chain was obtained from a study of cytomegalovirus exposure and HLA in healthy donors. Study-wide findings and caveats: Analysis was carried out at a later point, and it linked a missense DCLRE1C variant to TCR beta V- and J-gene trimming. A previous analysis found most TCR beta V segments productive roughly 90% or roughly 30% of the time. An ancestry cluster, one associated with Asian ancestry, reportedly showed fewer N-insertions than the approximately 670-donor mean in a later analysis. HLA alleles were associated with around 17,000 TCR beta sequences in a later analysis at 0.05 false discovery rate.

Germline-derived CDR1 and CDR2 are SEHNR and FQNEAQ (reference sequence). CDR3 length: 16 amino acids. V trimming: 4 bases; J trimming: 4 bases; junction bases outside the gene matches: 10. A note on this clone: Antigen unknown.

Primers included in the PCR were 60 Vbeta and 13 Jbeta primers. The repertoire was sequenced with immunoSEQ multiplex PCR; TCRdb's copy has only in-frame clones and lacks some. The data contain around 140,000 clones, roughly 78% of them seen just once; the ten biggest clones take up under 3%. V is TRBV7-9 and J is TRBJ2-7; TRBD1 matches at 10 bases. The source material was PBMCs. This sequence originates from a female donor in good health and CMV-seronegative. The CDR3 loop reads CASSSIPGQGRYEQYF. For the CDR3, the DNA is TGTGCCAGCAGCTCGATTCCGGGACAGGGGAGATACGAGCAGTACTTC.